This T cell receptor beta chain was captured in a study of Tregs in tolerant kidney transplant recipients. Background on the study: Mixed chimerism was transient after nonmyeloablative marrow transplants from related graft donors. Overall study findings and caveats: Antigen-driven expansion was suggested because donor-specific Tregs expanded more than all Tregs in tolerant patients.

The count of this clone is one. What it binds is not known. Deletions cut 5 bases from V and 7 bases from J, with 11 bases between. The CDR3 has 13 amino acids. CDR1 and CDR2 (germline): MDHEN, SYDVKM. Assay used: immunoSEQ multiplex PCR; TCRdb lists only in-frame clones, some missing. Of over 50,000 clones listed, over 75% are singletons. Unstimulated regulatory T cells (CD4+CD25+CD127-), CD4+CD25- non-regulatory cells, CD4 and CD8 cells were FACS-sorted from thawed PBMCs. Material: Tregs from blood, obtained before the transplant. V gene TRBV28 combines with J gene TRBJ1-4, with D unclear. This TCR was recovered from a human donor who received a combined kidney and bone marrow transplant. The CDR3 spells CASSTPGSEKLFF. CDR3 nucleotides: TGTGCCAGCAGTACCCCGGGGAGTGAAAAACTGTTTTTT.